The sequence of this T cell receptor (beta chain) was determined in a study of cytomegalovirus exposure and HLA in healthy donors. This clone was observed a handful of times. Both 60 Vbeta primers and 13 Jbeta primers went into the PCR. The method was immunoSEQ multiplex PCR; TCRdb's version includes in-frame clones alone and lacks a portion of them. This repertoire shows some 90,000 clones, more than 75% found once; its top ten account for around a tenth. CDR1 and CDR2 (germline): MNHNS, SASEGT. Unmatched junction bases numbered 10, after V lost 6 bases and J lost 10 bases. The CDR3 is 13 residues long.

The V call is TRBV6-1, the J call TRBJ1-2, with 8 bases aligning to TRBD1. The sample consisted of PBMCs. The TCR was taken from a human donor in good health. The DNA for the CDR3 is TGTGCCAGCAGGGACCAACAGGGGGTGAACTACACCTTC. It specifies CASRDQQGVNYTF.